This T cell receptor beta chain was identified in a study of cytomegalovirus exposure and HLA in healthy donors (dated by TCRdb to about 2017). For the study in its entirety: According to a later analysis, one platform produced both the roughly 110 validation repertoires and the roughly 640 repertoires of the first cohort. The study aimed to test whether cataloging public T cell receptors could reveal signatures of past pathogen exposure. Along with the approximately 650-subject first cohort, a separate validation cohort of over 90 different subjects was used. The study combined high-throughput TCR immunosequencing, statistical association of individual TCRs with disease status, and machine learning to predict cytomegalovirus infection status. What the study reported, not specific to this receptor: A few of the identified cytomegalovirus-associated TCR beta chains were confirmed in vitro to be specific for cytomegalovirus antigens. In a later analysis, TCRs clustered in the first cohort were found to also tend to co-occur in the approximately 110 validation repertoires, with 94% of cluster scores above 0. According to the authors, the approach could potentially be generalized to other disease states and immunological phenotypes. While some public TCRs were present in many individuals, most TCR sequences turned up only very rarely across donors. A total of 164 TCR beta chains were listed by the study as associated with cytomegalovirus. The classifier was reported to diagnose cytomegalovirus status with high specificity and sensitivity in both the original and validation cohorts. The validation cohort had no HLA typing available for a later analysis, so co-occurrence within that cohort was assessed over all 120 or so repertoires.

The protocol used for the library was the immunoSEQ multiplex PCR assay. In the original analysis: To diagnose cytomegalovirus status from the catalog of TCR beta chain sequences, a statistical classification framework was built. The table comes from immuneACCESS by way of TCRdb, which keeps in-frame sequences with V and J called. Part of the clones is missing from these tables; in studies checked, under half for an unresolved V gene and the rest for unknown reasons. Clone size and V and J calls were adopted from that table, with D and trimming inferred from the DNA. A total of about 88,000 clones appear in this sample, almost 85% of them only once. The ten largest clones capture 12% of the sample. Details on this clone: Its antigen is currently not known. No clone much larger than this one lies a single base away; base qualities are absent.

Donors formed part of the validation cohort, which comprised over a hundred subjects and was distinct from the first cohort of 670 or so subjects. The clonotype originates from a woman between 18 and 29 years old in good health and CMV-seropositive. Sequences were obtained from PBMCs.

The CDR3: CASSGGQGGETQYF. The DNA sequence reads TGTGCCAGCAGCGGGGGACAGGGGGGCGAGACCCAGTACTTC. This chain joins TRBV9 to TRBJ2-5, and TRBD1 matches 11 of the central bases. Counted from cysteine to phenylalanine, this CDR3 has 14 amino acids. Only the CDR3 DNA stays, 42 bases, in frame from base 1. The junction shows trimming of 3 bases on V and 5 bases on J, and the gene matches do not reach 3 bases of it. The germline V gene encodes CDR1 SGDLS and CDR2 YYNGEE.